This T cell receptor (beta chain) was captured in a study of metastatic and nonmetastatic thyroid tumors. Original data processing: A classifier for distant metastasis in papillary thyroid cancer was constructed using CDR3 differences observed across clinicopathological groups. MiXCR re-clonotyped the PCR reads for TCRdb. The V and J calls were not made by the authors but by TCRdb's processing. The sample records roughly 17,000 clones, approximately 24% being singletons. Each patient came to thyroid surgery without any prior treatment (of any kind). The germline CDR1 and CDR2 sequences are LGHDT and YNNKEL (reference sequence). Deletions cut 5 bases from V and 1 base from J, with 11 bases between. This CDR3 spans 14 amino acids.

V and J are TRBV3-1 and TRBJ1-1; D might be TRBD1 (5 bases). The source material was tumor tissue. This clonotype was obtained from a male donor with papillary thyroid cancer or a benign thyroid nodule (not recorded which). Some clones in this sample may be carry-over from other donors' samples. CDR3 loop: CASSARTQNTEAFF. The CDR3 nucleotides are TGTGCCAGCAGCGCAAGGACACAGAACACTGAAGCTTTCTTT.